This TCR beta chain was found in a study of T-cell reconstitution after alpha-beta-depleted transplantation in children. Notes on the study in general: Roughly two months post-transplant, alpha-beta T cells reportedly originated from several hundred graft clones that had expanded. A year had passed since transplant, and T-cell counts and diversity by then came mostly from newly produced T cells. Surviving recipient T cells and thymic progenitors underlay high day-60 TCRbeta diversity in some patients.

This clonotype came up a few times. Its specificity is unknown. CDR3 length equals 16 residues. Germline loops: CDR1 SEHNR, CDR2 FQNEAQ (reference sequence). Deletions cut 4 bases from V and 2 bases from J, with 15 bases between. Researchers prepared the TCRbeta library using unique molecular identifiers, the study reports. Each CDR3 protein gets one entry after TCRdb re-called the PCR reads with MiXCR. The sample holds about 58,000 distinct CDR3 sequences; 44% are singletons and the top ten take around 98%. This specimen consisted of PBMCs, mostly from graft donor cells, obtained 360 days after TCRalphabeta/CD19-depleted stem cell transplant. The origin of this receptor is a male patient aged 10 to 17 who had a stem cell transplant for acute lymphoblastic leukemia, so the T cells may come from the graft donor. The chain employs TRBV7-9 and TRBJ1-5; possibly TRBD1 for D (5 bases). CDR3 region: CASSSDVGEGNQPQHF. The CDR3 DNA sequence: TGTGCCAGCAGCTCGGATGTAGGGGAAGGCAATCAGCCCCAGCATTTT.